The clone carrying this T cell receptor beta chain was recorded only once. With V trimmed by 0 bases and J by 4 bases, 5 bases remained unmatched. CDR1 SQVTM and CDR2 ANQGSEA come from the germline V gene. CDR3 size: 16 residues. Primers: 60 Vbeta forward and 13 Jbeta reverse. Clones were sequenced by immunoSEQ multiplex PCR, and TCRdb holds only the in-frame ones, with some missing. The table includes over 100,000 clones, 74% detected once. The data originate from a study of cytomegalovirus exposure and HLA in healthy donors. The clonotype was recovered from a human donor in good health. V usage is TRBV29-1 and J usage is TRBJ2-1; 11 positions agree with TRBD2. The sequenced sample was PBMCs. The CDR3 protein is CSVEDPSGRRYNEQFF. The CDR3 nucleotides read TGCAGCGTTGAAGACCCTAGCGGGAGGCGTTACAATGAGCAGTTCTTC.